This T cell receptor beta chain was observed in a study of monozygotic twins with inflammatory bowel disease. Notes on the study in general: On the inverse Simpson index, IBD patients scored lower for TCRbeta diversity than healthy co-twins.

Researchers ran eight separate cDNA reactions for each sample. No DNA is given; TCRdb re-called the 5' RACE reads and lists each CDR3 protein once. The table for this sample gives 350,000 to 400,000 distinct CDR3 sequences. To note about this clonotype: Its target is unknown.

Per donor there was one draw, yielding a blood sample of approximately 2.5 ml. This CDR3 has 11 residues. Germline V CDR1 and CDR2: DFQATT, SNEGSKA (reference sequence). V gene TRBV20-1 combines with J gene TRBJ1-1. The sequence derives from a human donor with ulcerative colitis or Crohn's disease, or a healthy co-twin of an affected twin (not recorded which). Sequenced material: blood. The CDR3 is CSARPTTEAFF.